This is a list of T cell receptor beta chains from one sample in a study of blood T cells in healthy people across ages. TCRdb re-analysed the 5' RACE reads in MiXCR, keeping a single row per CDR3 protein. Of about 830,000 distinct CDR3 sequences in the sample, 62% were seen once. Source material: blood. The receptors here all came from a man aged 30 to 39 in good health. The CDR3 runs from the conserved cysteine through the conserved F or W. Fields, in order: V gene, clone size, J gene, D gene, CDR3 DNA, CDR3 protein. A D gene is named only where the DNA matches it firmly. Only part of the rows carry a size: once, few, many, or a class if the clone is expanded.

>TRBV7-2|NA|TRBJ2-3|TRBD2
TGTGCCAGCAGTAAGACTAGCGGGGGGGCTGGCACAGATACGCAGTATTTT
CASSKTSGGAGTDTQYF
>TRBV27|NA|TRBJ2-5|TRBD1
TGTGCCAGCAGGGACAGGGCATGGGAGACCCAGTACTTC
CASRDRAWETQYF
>TRBV7-2|NA|TRBJ2-7|NA
TGTGCCAGCAGCTTAGCACATAACTCCTACGAGCAGTACTTC
CASSLAHNSYEQYF
>TRBV5-8|NA|TRBJ2-7|NA
TGTGCCAGCAGCTTGGAGGGAGATGATTTGTACGAGCAGTACTTC
CASSLEGDDLYEQYF
>TRBV29-1|NA|TRBJ1-2|NA
TGCAGCGCCCGACTACAGGGTAGGAACTATGGCTACACCTTC
CSARLQGRNYGYTF
>TRBV28|NA|TRBJ2-5|NA
TGTGCCAGCAGTTTTGCAGGCCACGATCAAGAGACCCAGTACTTC
CASSFAGHDQETQYF
>TRBV12-3/TRBV12-4|NA|TRBJ2-5|TRBD2
TGTGCCAGCAGTATCAAACGACTAGCGGGGGGTGGGGAGACCCAGTACTTC
CASSIKRLAGGGETQYF
>TRBV5-1|NA|TRBJ1-6|NA
TGCGCCAGCAGCCGGGACGCCGGGGGAAGCAACAATTCACCCCTCCACTTT
CASSRDAGGSNNSPLHF
>TRBV5-1|NA|TRBJ2-7|NA
TGCGCCAGCAGCTGGGGGTTGGGGGGACGATCCTACGAGCAGTACTTC
CASSWGLGGRSYEQYF
>TRBV9|NA|TRBJ2-1|TRBD2
TGTGCCAGCAGCGGGAGCGGGAGTCGGGGTGAGCAGTTCTTC
CASSGSGSRGEQFF
>TRBV7-2|NA|TRBJ2-7|NA
TGTGCCAGCAGCTTAGGGGGGGGCATTGCCGAGCAGTACTTC
CASSLGGGIAEQYF
>TRBV25-1|NA|TRBJ2-1|NA
TGTGCCAGCAGTGACCCGGAGGTAAGCTCCTACAATGAGCAGTTCTTC
CASSDPEVSSYNEQFF
>TRBV12-3/TRBV12-4|NA|TRBJ1-5|NA
TGTGCCAGCAGCCCCAGGGAGAACAATCAGCCCCAGCATTTT
CASSPRENNQPQHF
>TRBV25-1|NA|TRBJ1-6|NA
TGTGCCAGCAGAGGAGGGAGCGGGTATTTTGTGGATAATTCACCCCTCCACTTT
CASRGGSGYFVDNSPLHF
>TRBV7-2|NA|TRBJ1-2|TRBD1
TGTGCCAGCGAAGGACAGGGTAAAGGTGGCTACACCTTC
CASEGQGKGGYTF
>TRBV4-3|NA|TRBJ2-5|TRBD1
TGCGCCAGCAGCCAAGGACGGGGACAGGTAGTAGAGACCCAGTACTTC
CASSQGRGQVVETQYF
>TRBV20-1|NA|TRBJ2-1|NA
TGCAGTGCTCCCCTGGGTGGGCTGTTCTACAATGAGCAGTTCTTC
CSAPLGGLFYNEQFF
>TRBV6-5|once|TRBJ1-5|NA
TGTGCCAGCAGTTTCGGACGGTTGAATCAGCCCCAGCATTTT
CASSFGRLNQPQHF
>TRBV5-1|few|TRBJ2-3|NA
TGCGCCAGCCGTGCGGCGGGAACAGATACGCAGTATTTT
CASRAAGTDTQYF
>TRBV6-1|once|TRBJ2-5|TRBD1
TGTGCCAGCAGTGGGACCGGGACAGTCCAAGAGACCCAGTACTTC
CASSGTGTVQETQYF
>TRBV19|NA|TRBJ2-7|NA
TGTGCCAGTAGTCCCGGGACCAACTACGAGCAGTACTTC
CASSPGTNYEQYF
>TRBV20-1|NA|TRBJ2-1|TRBD2
TGCAGTGCTAGAGATCCCACTAGCGGTCCCTACAATGAGCAGTTCTTC
CSARDPTSGPYNEQFF
>TRBV7-9|NA|TRBJ2-1|NA
TGTGCCAGCAGCTTAGTTAATATGGGGGGCGCCTACAATGAGCAGTTCTTC
CASSLVNMGGAYNEQFF
>TRBV10-3|NA|TRBJ2-3|NA
TGTGCCATCAGTGAGACAGGGAGTGCCACAGATACGCAGTATTTT
CAISETGSATDTQYF
>TRBV9|NA|TRBJ2-1|NA
TGTGCCAGCAGCGCCTCGTTGGGTGAGCAGTTCTTC
CASSASLGEQFF
>TRBV12-3/TRBV12-4|few|TRBJ2-5|NA
TGTGCCAGCAGTTTAGTCAGGCGGGAGACCCAGTACTTC
CASSLVRRETQYF
>TRBV9|few|TRBJ2-1|NA
TGTGCCAGCAGCGTTTACGGGGAGAGGTCGAGAAATGAGCAGTTCTTC
CASSVYGERSRNEQFF
>TRBV2|NA|TRBJ2-1|NA
TGTGCCAGCAGTGTTAGGCCTAGCAATGAGCAGTTCTTC
CASSVRPSNEQFF
>TRBV6-2/TRBV6-3|NA|TRBJ2-3|NA
TGTGCCAGCAGTTCGGGGGACTCGACACACACAGATACGCAGTATTTT
CASSSGDSTHTDTQYF
>TRBV7-9|NA|TRBJ2-1|TRBD2
TGTGCCAGCAGTTACGACGTCGCGGGGGGCCTGAATGAGCAGTTCTTC
CASSYDVAGGLNEQFF
>TRBV7-3|NA|TRBJ2-3|NA
TGTGCCAGCAGTTTAGTAAGGGGGGCGCAAGATACGCAGTATTTT
CASSLVRGAQDTQYF
>TRBV29-1|NA|TRBJ2-7|NA
TGCAGCGTTGTTAGGGAGAACTCCTACGAGCAGTACTTC
CSVVRENSYEQYF
>TRBV2|NA|TRBJ1-4|TRBD1
TGTGCCAGCAGCGGTGTCAGGGGGGAAAAACTGTTTTTT
CASSGVRGEKLFF
>TRBV6-1|few|TRBJ2-1|TRBD2
TGTGCCAGCAGCCCGAGCGGGGGGCTCAATGAGCAGTTCTTC
CASSPSGGLNEQFF
>TRBV20-1|NA|TRBJ2-7|TRBD2
TGCAGTGCCAAGGGAGCGGGGGGGTTCGGGGACGAGCAGTACTTC
CSAKGAGGFGDEQYF
>TRBV5-5|once|TRBJ1-2|NA
TGTGCCAGCAGTATAACTCAGGGGCCCTATGGCTACACCTTC
CASSITQGPYGYTF
>TRBV9|NA|TRBJ2-7|NA
TGTGCCAGCAGCGTAGGGGGCAGCTTCTACGAGCAGTACTTC
CASSVGGSFYEQYF
>TRBV10-3|NA|TRBJ2-3|TRBD2
TGTGCCACTAGCGGGGGGGAGGCAGATACGCAGTATTTT
CATSGGEADTQYF
>TRBV9|NA|TRBJ1-2|NA
TGTGCCAGCAGCGTAGACCGGGGGGGAGGCAGTGACCGTGATGGCTACACCTTC
CASSVDRGGGSDRDGYTF
>TRBV20-1|NA|TRBJ1-2|TRBD1
TGCAGTGCTAGAGATTGGCTCCGGACAGGTGCCTATGGCTACACCTTC
CSARDWLRTGAYGYTF
>TRBV29-1|NA|TRBJ2-7|NA
TGCAGCGTTGATTACGGCAGCTCCTACGAGCAGTACTTC
CSVDYGSSYEQYF
>TRBV20-1|NA|TRBJ2-5|TRBD2
TGCAGTGCTATCGGACTAGCGGGGGGCCTCTACAATGAGCAGTACTTC
CSAIGLAGGLYNEQYF
>TRBV7-9|NA|TRBJ2-7|NA
TGTGCCAGCAGCCCGCCGGGACTCTTCAGAGAGGTCGAGCAGTACTTC
CASSPPGLFREVEQYF
>TRBV12-3/TRBV12-4|many|TRBJ1-1|NA
TGTGCCAGCAGATCCGGGTTTGGCACTGAAGCTTTCTTT
CASRSGFGTEAFF
>TRBV7-2|NA|TRBJ2-5|NA
TGTGCCAGCAGCAGAACCGGGGACTGGCAAGAGACCCAGTACTTC
CASSRTGDWQETQYF
>TRBV7-2|few|TRBJ2-1|TRBD1
TGTGCCAGCAGCATTAGACAGGGGGATGAGCAGTTCTTC
CASSIRQGDEQFF
>TRBV29-1|NA|TRBJ2-1|TRBD2
TGCAGCGTTGAGACTAGCGGGGGGGTAAATGAGCAGTTCTTC
CSVETSGGVNEQFF
>TRBV29-1|NA|TRBJ2-3|NA
TGCAGCGTTGACGGGCAGGGAATGGGCGAGATCCGGACAGATACGCAGTATTTT
CSVDGQGMGEIRTDTQYF
>TRBV6-6|NA|TRBJ1-5|NA
TGTGCCAGCAGCCACGGGGTTGGGCAGCCCCAGCATTTT
CASSHGVGQPQHF